What follows are 26 T cell receptor beta chains derived from one specimen sequenced in a study of multiple sclerosis patients with progressive multifocal leukoencephalopathy. The repertoire was sequenced with immunoSEQ multiplex PCR; TCRdb's copy has only in-frame clones and lacks some. The top ten hold roughly 12% of the sample, which has tens of thousands of clones, more than 70% seen once. The time point here: time of PML onset. The sequencing here drew on PBMCs, taken from a patient treated with natalizumab. Receptor source: a woman in her 30s with progressive multifocal leukoencephalopathy.

This clone was found once. The chain recombines TRBV10-1 with TRBJ2-3; unclear D gene. The CDR3 runs to 13 residues. Trimming removed 2 bases at V and 8 bases at J, with 11 bases between. Germline CDR1 and CDR2: WNHNN and SYGVQD (reference sequence). The CDR3 nucleotides are TGCGCCAGCAGTGAGGGTAGCTGGAGTACGCAGTATTTT. Residues: CASSEGSWSTQYF.

The CDR3 nucleotides are TGTGCCAGCAGTTCAGGACAGAACACCGGGGAGCTGTTTTTT. Protein sequence: CASSSGQNTGELFF. This rearrangement joins TRBV28 to TRBJ2-2; TRBD1 is a possible D gene (5 bases). The germline V and J ends were trimmed by 4 bases and 1 base, with 7 bases remaining between them. CDR1 is MDHEN, CDR2 SYDVKM, per germline. The CDR3 extends over 14 amino acids.

J is TRBJ2-2 and V is TRBV5-1; D is perhaps TRBD1 (6 bases). V lost 4 bases and J lost 7, with 14 bases in between. CDR1 and CDR2 (germline): SGHRS, YFSETQ. CDR3 length equals 14 residues. CDR3 region: CASSLLDRNGELFF. The CDR3 coding sequence is TGCGCCAGCAGCCTCCTAGACAGGAACGGGGAGCTGTTTTTT.

The table lists this clone with a count of one. The rearrangement links TRBV28 to TRBJ1-1; D unresolved. The CDR3 extends over 13 amino acids. Germline CDR1 MDHEN, CDR2 SYDVKM. V lost 7 bases and J lost 0, with 9 bases in between. CDR3 loop: CASIYSLNTEAFF. CDR3 nucleotides: TGTGCCAGCATCTACAGCTTGAACACTGAAGCTTTCTTT.

A word on this clone: Other DNA sequences in the sample encode the same CDR3. The V call is TRBV15, the J call TRBJ2-7; possible D gene TRBD2, 5 bases. The length of the CDR3 is 16 residues. Trimming took off 5 bases at V and 1 base at J, with 18 bases between the two ends. Germline V gene data show CDR1 as LNHNV and CDR2 as YYDKDF (reference sequence). CDR3 loop: CATSSPGGGRSYEQYF. The CDR3 DNA follows: TGTGCCACCAGCTCCCCTGGCGGAGGAAGGTCCTACGAGCAGTACTTC.

The chain employs TRBV6-6 and TRBJ1-5, with D perhaps matching TRBD1 (5 bases). Germline values: CDR1 MNHNY, CDR2 SVGAGI (reference sequence). This CDR3 has 15 amino acids. V dropped 10 bases and J dropped 3 bases, with 19 bases sitting between them. The DNA for the CDR3 is TGTGCCACCAAGGGGAGGGATAGCATCAATCAGCCCCAGCATTTT. This translates into CATKGRDSINQPQHF.

V gene TRBV19 combines with J gene TRBJ2-7, with D tentatively TRBD1 (6 bases). Trimming cost V 3 bases and J 0 bases, with 9 bases left between them. The length of the CDR3 is 14 residues. Germline V CDR1 and CDR2: LNHDA, SQIVND (reference sequence). CDR3 bases: TGTGCCAGTAGTATGAACAGGGTCTCCTACGAGCAGTACTTC. Translated: CASSMNRVSYEQYF.

This clone was seen a few times. The chain couples TRBV7-2 to TRBJ2-1, with 9 bases identical to TRBD2. Germline CDR1 SGHTA, CDR2 FQGNSA. The CDR3 spans 18 residues. Losses at the gene ends were 3 bases for V and 0 bases for J; bases not matched to a gene: 9. The DNA of the CDR3 is TGTGCCAGCAGCTTTCAGCGGGGGGACCTGAGCTCCTACAATGAGCAGTTCTTC. Amino acid sequence: CASSFQRGDLSSYNEQFF. The whole variable domain, remainder taken from reference TRBV7-2 and TRBJ2-1, is GAGVSQSPSNKVTEKGKDVELRCDPISGHTALYWYRQSLGQGLEFLIYFQGNSAPDKSGLPSDRFSAERTGGSVSTLTIQRTQQEDSAVYLCASSFQRGDLSSYNEQFFGPGTRLTVL.

V is TRBV7-2 and J is TRBJ2-5; 7 bases match TRBD2. Trimming cost V 1 base and J 9 bases; bases outside gene matches: 8. Germline lookup yields CDR1 SGHTA and CDR2 FQGNSA. The CDR3 has 14 amino acids. This chain's CDR3 is CASSLDRTRVAQYF. The CDR3 DNA reads TGTGCCAGCAGCTTAGATCGGACTAGGGTAGCCCAGTACTTC.

The chain recombines TRBV6-6 with TRBJ1-2; the D is unclear. In germline, CDR1 is MNHNY, CDR2 SVGAGI (reference sequence). Trimming took 2 bases from V and 8 from J, leaving 15 bases between them. This CDR3 region has 14 residues. The CDR3 loop reads CASSYGEGSSGYTF. The CDR3 coding sequence is TGTGCCAGCAGTTACGGGGAGGGTTCGAGCGGCTACACCTTC.

This rearrangement joins TRBV25-1 to TRBJ1-5, with D perhaps TRBD1 (6 bases). The CDR3 sequence is 15 residues long. Germline assignment: CDR1 MGHDK and CDR2 SYGVNS. Deletions cut 2 bases from V and 1 base from J, with 9 bases between. CDR3 coding DNA: TGTGCCAGCAGTGAAGGGGGGGCGAGCAATCAGCCCCAGCATTTT. This gives the protein CASSEGGASNQPQHF.

This clone was seen once. The genes are TRBV5-1 and TRBJ2-1; TRBD2 matches 9 bases. Trimming at V came to 9 bases and at J to 4 bases, leaving 11 bases not matched to a gene. CDR1 is SGHRS and CDR2 is YFSETQ in the germline V gene. CDR3 length equals 15 residues. The CDR3 region has the DNA TGCGCCACCAACGCCGATAGCGGGGGTTACAATGAGCAGTTCTTC. Amino acid sequence: CATNADSGGYNEQFF.

This rearrangement joins TRBV11-1 to TRBJ2-1, with 7 positions matching TRBD2. Germline-derived CDR1 and CDR2 are SGHAT and FQDESV (reference sequence). The CDR3 covers 14 residues. V was pared by 5 bases and J by 2 bases, with 3 bases of the junction left unmatched. The CDR3 nucleotides are TGTGCCAGCAGCCGCGGGACTACCTACAATGAGCAGTTCTTC. The encoded protein is CASSRGTTYNEQFF.

This rearrangement joins TRBV19 to TRBJ2-2; no clear D gene. V was shortened by 3 bases and J by 0 bases, with 11 bases between the two germline ends. Per germline, CDR1 LNHDA and CDR2 SQIVND (reference sequence). There are 16 residues in the CDR3. The chain's CDR3 is CASSILGIANTGELFF. The DNA of the CDR3 is TGTGCCAGTAGTATTTTAGGGATTGCGAACACCGGGGAGCTGTTTTTT.

This chain uses TRBV18 with TRBJ2-2, with D possibly matching TRBD1 (7 bases). The ends were cut back, 8 bases at V and 8 bases at J, with 21 bases in the middle. This CDR3 region has 15 residues. Germline-derived CDR1 and CDR2 are KGHSH and LQKENI. CDR3 in amino acids: CASTRQGGSMGELFF. The CDR3 DNA reads TGTGCCAGCACCCGACAGGGAGGTTCGATGGGGGAGCTGTTTTTT.

The genes are TRBV4-3 and TRBJ1-2, with D unresolved. This CDR3 contains 14 residues. Germline V gene data show CDR1 as LGHNA and CDR2 as YSLEER. The V end lost 0 bases, the J end lost 7 bases, and 12 bases lay between the germline ends. The CDR3 nucleotides are TGCGCCAGCAGCCAAGATAACGGGTTATTTGGCTACACCTTC. It encodes CASSQDNGLFGYTF.

The chain combines TRBV27 with TRBJ2-2; 16 bases match TRBD2. The germline V gene has CDR1 MNHEY and CDR2 SMNVEV (reference sequence). V shed 3 bases and J 5 bases; nucleotides not matched to a gene: 3. CDR3 length equals 17 residues. This chain's CDR3 is CASSLGLAGGRTGELFF. The CDR3 DNA follows: TGTGCCAGCAGTTTGGGACTAGCGGGAGGGAGGACCGGGGAGCTGTTTTTT.

Here the CDR3 reads CASSQEASGGYNEQFF. The DNA for the CDR3 is TGTGCCAGCAGCCAAGAAGCTAGCGGGGGCTACAATGAGCAGTTCTTC. The rearrangement links TRBV4-2 to TRBJ2-1, with 10 nucleotides matching TRBD2. The CDR3 runs to 16 residues. V dropped 0 bases and J dropped 3; count of bases not matched to a gene: 2. The germline gives CDR1 LGHNA, CDR2 YNFKEQ.

The chain combines TRBV5-6 with TRBJ1-1, with D maybe TRBD1 (6 bases). There are 14 residues in the CDR3. Germline CDR1 SGHDT, CDR2 YYEEEE. The V and J ends lost 2 bases and 11 bases respectively, with 19 bases between them. CDR3 sequence (DNA): TGTGCCAGCAGCTTACAGGGTGCCCCGCCGCGGGCTTTCTTT. This gives the protein CASSLQGAPPRAFF.

The V gene is TRBV19, the J gene TRBJ2-1, with 8 bases identical to TRBD2. This CDR3 contains 14 residues. The V gene end was trimmed by 9 bases and the J gene end by 8 bases; junction bases not matched to a gene: 12. Germline V gives CDR1 LNHDA, CDR2 SQIVND (reference sequence). CDR3 sequence (DNA): TGTGCCAGCCGCCGGGCGGGAGGATTCGATGAGCAGTTCTTC. This encodes CASRRAGGFDEQFF.

This clone appeared a few times. This chain links TRBV2 with TRBJ2-5; no firm D call. This CDR3 spans 13 amino acids. The germline V and J ends were trimmed by 6 bases and 7 bases, with 15 bases remaining between them. Germline CDR1 SNHLY, CDR2 FYNNEI. Here the CDR3 DNA reads TGTGCCAGCAGCCCCGGTCCCCCCGGGACCCAGTACTTC. It encodes CASSPGPPGTQYF. Variable domain in full (rest from reference TRBV2 and TRBJ2-5): EPEVTQTPSHQVTQMGQEVILRCVPISNHLYFYWYRQILGQKVEFLVSFYNNEISEKSEIFDDQFSVERPDGSNFTLKIRSTKLEDSAMYFCASSPGPPGTQYFGPGTRLLVL.

This chain joins TRBV7-6 and TRBJ2-1; D is perhaps TRBD1 (6 bases). This CDR3 contains 13 residues. Trimming shortened V by 5 bases and J by 7 bases, and 12 bases separated the two germline ends. CDR1 and CDR2 from the germline V gene are SGHVS and FNYEAQ. The CDR3 DNA sequence: TGTGCCAGCAGCCCAGGGGTGGGGAATGAGCAGTTCTTC. Residues: CASSPGVGNEQFF.

The V call is TRBV7-8, the J call TRBJ2-7; tentatively, D is TRBD1 (5 bases). CDR1 SGHVS and CDR2 FQNEAQ come from the germline V gene. This CDR3 has 13 amino acids. V gave up 1 base and J gave up 5 bases, with 9 bases separating them. The CDR3 DNA is TGTGCCAGCAGCTTAGTGCAGGGCCACGAGCAGTACTTC. Its translation: CASSLVQGHEQYF.

In its sample, this clone was seen a few times. The chain has TRBV27 and TRBJ2-7; D is perhaps TRBD2 (6 bases). CDR1 MNHEY and CDR2 SMNVEV come from the germline V gene (reference sequence). Trimming shortened V by 3 bases and J by 2 bases, and 11 bases separated the two germline ends. The CDR3 is made up of 14 amino acids. The CDR3 is CASSLGRRAYEQYF. Written as DNA, the CDR3 is TGTGCCAGCAGTTTGGGACGGAGGGCCTACGAGCAGTACTTC.

The CDR3 DNA reads TGTGCCAGCAGCCCGACAGGGCTTAATGAAAAACTGTTTTTT. Its protein product is CASSPTGLNEKLFF. V and J are TRBV7-6 and TRBJ1-4; 7 bases match TRBD1. The CDR3 is 14 amino acids. Germline assignment: CDR1 SGHVS and CDR2 FNYEAQ. After removal of 5 bases from V and 4 bases from J, the junction contained 4 bases not matched to a gene.

In DNA form, the CDR3 reads TGTGCCAGCAGCTTAAGCCCTAGCGGAGGGGACAATGAGCAGTTCTTC. It translates to CASSLSPSGGDNEQFF. The rearrangement joins TRBV11-2 to TRBJ2-1; TRBD2 agrees at 7 bases. The CDR3 is 16 residues long. The germline CDR1 and CDR2 sequences are SGHAT and FQNNGV. Germline trimming cut 2 bases from V and 5 bases from J; bases unmatched to any gene: 9.